The present T cell receptor beta chain was sequenced within a study of OX40 agonist ivuxolimab in advanced cancers. Study in general: Hepatocellular carcinoma, melanoma, renal cell or head and neck cancer affected the dose-escalation patients.

Libraries were prepared by immunoSEQ multiplex PCR; TCRdb keeps only in-frame clonotypes and omits some of them. The table records 30,000 to 40,000 clones, 84% of them present only once. CDR3 length: 17 residues. V lost 4 bases, J lost 3 bases, and 10 bases stayed unmatched. CDR1 SGHVS and CDR2 FNYEAQ come from the germline V gene. The specimen comprised CD4+ or CD8+ T cells sorted from blood, sampled in a trial of the OX40 agonist ivuxolimab. The TCR was taken from an adult with an advanced solid tumor such as melanoma, head and neck, liver or kidney cancer. The chain joins TRBV7-6 to TRBJ2-5; 11 nucleotides align to TRBD1. The CDR3 DNA is TGTGCCAGCAGCTCCTCCCCGGGGGGACAGGGGGAAGAGACCCAGTACTTC. Translation: CASSSSPGGQGEETQYF.